The 7 T cell receptor beta chains below were found in one sample sequenced in a study of CD8+ T cells in alopecia areata. The treatment: oral pan-JAK inhibitor, 5-10 mg twice daily. Extracted RNA was reverse transcribed, and the resulting cDNA served as sequencing template. Using immunoSEQ multiplex PCR, the repertoire was profiled, and TCRdb retains in-frame clones only, with some absent. This sample has approximately 160,000 clones, with 60% found just once. Sequencing used CD4+ T cells sorted from blood, obtained at week 24, from a patient treated with tofacitinib. These receptors were collected from a human donor with alopecia areata.

A few counts support this clone. This chain uses TRBV7-9 with TRBJ2-1; D remains unclear. The V end was cut by 1 base, the J end by 4 bases, with 14 bases between. The CDR3 has 16 amino acids. Germline V gene lookup returns CDR1 SEHNR and CDR2 FQNEAQ (reference sequence). In DNA, the CDR3 is TGTGCCAGCAGCTTAGACCGGACCTACTTATACAATGAGCAGTTCTTC. Translating it yields CASSLDRTYLYNEQFF.

This rearrangement joins TRBV20-1 to TRBJ1-2, with 8 bases that match TRBD1. Germline lookup yields CDR1 DFQATT and CDR2 SNEGSKA (reference sequence). CDR3 length equals 11 residues. Trimming took 2 bases from V and 12 from J; bases not matched to a gene: 5. CDR3 sequence reads: CSARQGQEDTF. The DNA for the CDR3 is TGCAGTGCTAGACAGGGACAGGAGGACACCTTC.

The chain is built from TRBV29-1 and TRBJ2-5; D could derive from TRBD1 or TRBD2 (5 bases each). Germline-derived CDR1 and CDR2 are SQVTM and ANQGSEA. The V gene lost 6 bases and the J gene lost 5 bases, with 13 bases spanning the gap. The CDR3 length is 12 residues. The CDR3 loop reads CSVGDRPETQYF. CDR3 sequence (DNA): TGCAGCGTGGGGGACCGGCCCGAGACCCAGTACTTC.

This rearrangement joins TRBV2 to TRBJ1-5; D is uncertain. Germline assignment: CDR1 SNHLY and CDR2 FYNNEI. The CDR3 loop spans 14 amino acids. Deletions cut 4 bases from V and 7 bases from J, with 14 bases between. DNA of the CDR3: TGTGCCAGCAGTGGACTATCGGGGTTCCAGCCCCAGCATTTT. Translated, it gives CASSGLSGFQPQHF.

The rearrangement links TRBV5-1 to TRBJ1-2, with D possibly being TRBD1 (6 bases). CDR3 length: 15 residues. V lost 1 base, J lost 4 bases, and 14 bases lay in between. The germline CDR1 and CDR2 sequences are SGHRS and YFSETQ. The CDR3 nucleotides are TGCGCCAGCAGCTTGAGATCAGGGGCTCGCTATGGCTACACCTTC. It translates to CASSLRSGARYGYTF.

J is TRBJ2-1 and V is TRBV7-6; tentative D call: TRBD2 (6 bases). Germline V gives CDR1 SGHVS, CDR2 FNYEAQ. V lost 2 bases to trimming and J lost 9 bases, with 11 bases between them. This CDR3 has 13 residues. The CDR3 bases are TGTGCCAGCAGCTTATCCGGCGGGGCTGAGCAGTTCTTC. As protein: CASSLSGGAEQFF.

The V call is TRBV9, the J call TRBJ2-3; 7 bases agree with TRBD2. This CDR3 spans 13 amino acids. Trimming removed 3 bases from V and 11 bases from J; junction bases left unmatched: 9. CDR1 is SGDLS, CDR2 YYNGEE, per germline. CDR3 loop: CASSDGTTLKQYF. In DNA form, the CDR3 reads TGTGCCAGCAGCGACGGGACTACTCTTAAGCAGTATTTT.